This entry concerns a single T cell receptor (beta chain). This clone was seen only a few times. It lacks a known antigen. No base qualities exist here, and no much larger clone lies one base off it. Receptor libraries were prepared by PCR. Sequenced on an Illumina HiSeq 4000. High-throughput sequencing was used to profile the TCR beta-chain CDR3 region of every patient. Per the authors' processing: Drawing on CDR3 differences between clinicopathological groups, the researchers built a classifier meant to tell apart patients with distant-metastatic papillary thyroid cancer. The Shannon index was used to assess repertoire diversity, and the Morisita-Horn index was used to assess tumor-blood repertoire similarity. Clones were called with MiXCR by TCRdb after fastp trimmed the public reads at Q25, and only in-frame beta chains were retained. TCRdb, not the original authors, processed these V and J calls. The sample contains just under 20,000 clones, 35% to 45% of them found a single time. The ten largest clonotypes hold roughly 25% of the sample.

V has 6 bases trimmed and J has 6 bases trimmed; junction bases matching no gene number 6. The germline V gene (reference sequence) specifies LNHDA as CDR1 and SQIVND as CDR2. The CDR3, cysteine through phenylalanine, is 13 amino acids long. The retained sequence is limited to the CDR3, 39 bases, with the frame set at the first base. The data are from a study of metastatic and nonmetastatic thyroid tumors (dated by TCRdb to 2020 to 2022). Broadly, across the study: For patients with malignant and with benign thyroid disease, the researchers compared repertoires between peripheral blood samples and tumor or nodule tissue samples. The paper as a whole reports these results and caveats: In both blood and tumor samples, malignant tumors were reported to have significantly higher TCR beta diversity than benign nodules.

No patient had received any treatment before thyroid surgery. Using T-cell receptor beta sequencing, the study looked back at clinical samples from patients collected from the early 2010s to the late 2010s. The sequence is built from TRBV19 and TRBJ1-2; 8 junctional bases match TRBD1. The specimen sequenced was tumor tissue. This receptor was obtained from a female donor with papillary thyroid cancer or a benign thyroid nodule (not recorded which). Some clones in this sample may be carry-over from other donors' samples. The nucleotide sequence is given as TGTGCCAGTAGCCTCGGACAGGGCGATGGCTACACCTTC. This encodes CASSLGQGDGYTF.